This TCR beta chain was documented in a study of shared clonotypes between healthy human individuals. Study-wide context: Three CD4 naive, three CD4 memory, two CD8 naive and one CD8 memory plate were used per donor. General observations from the study: For naive CD4 cells, 4.5% to 6.5% of clonotypes were shared across several donors. Non-shared clonotypes displayed generation probabilities falling below those of clonotypes present in all four donors.

Naive CD8 populations comprised CD45RO-negative cells positively selected for CCR7, excluding terminally differentiated effector memory CD45RA+ cells. The authors' processing: Junction-only sequences without quality scores came from ImmunoSEQ, so filtering differed. The table came from immunoSEQ multiplex PCR; TCRdb's copy has only in-frame clones and leaves some out. V and J calls plus clone size are reproduced from that table; the DNA served to infer D and trimming. The sample shows around 2.1 million clones, under 95% of them seen only once. The CDR3 runs 15 residues. V shed 0 bases and J shed 0 bases, with 9 bases lying between them. CDR1 is SGHNT, CDR2 YYREEE, per germline (reference sequence). Worth noting for this clone: Its specificity is not known.

Sequenced sample: naive CD8+ T cells from PBMCs. V usage is TRBV5-4 and J usage is TRBJ1-1; D unclear. The sequence came from a man between 18 and 29 years old in good health. Some clones in this sample may be carry-over from other donors' samples. The chain's CDR3 is CASSLGGPMNTEAFF. Here the CDR3 DNA reads TGTGCCAGCAGCTTGGGAGGACCGATGAACACTGAAGCTTTCTTT.